In this sample, the clone carrying this T cell receptor beta chain turned up many times. These data belong to a study of T cells in Graves' hyperthyroidism and ophthalmopathy. On the study more broadly: It was at initial diagnosis, before any treatment, that peripheral blood was collected.

Germline CDR1 reads KGHDR; CDR2 reads SFDVKD. This CDR3 region has 14 residues. The V segment lost 9 bases and the J segment 1 base; nucleotides outside the gene matches: 6. Amplification yielded TCR beta CDR3 regions, with RNA transcripts as the source. TCR CDR3 underwent first-round RT-PCR with the HTBI primer set. TCRdb reprocessed the multiplex PCR reads via MiXCR and lists one record per CDR3 protein. There are about 200,000 distinct CDR3 sequences in the sample; 17% occur only once, and roughly 49% lies in the top ten. Hyperthyroidism of Graves' type that showed no ophthalmopathy progression within 18 months was stable. Fresh peripheral blood, approximately 10 ml, yielded the PBMCs.

The gene calls are TRBV24-1 and TRBJ2-3; 7 bases are a match to TRBD1. Sequencing used blood. This receptor was obtained from a woman in her 50s with Graves' hyperthyroidism. The CDR3 DNA is TGTGCCACCGAAACCCAGGGGGGCACAGATACGCAGTATTTT. Translated: CATETQGGTDTQYF.